Below, one T cell receptor beta chain is given with its context. This receptor's antigen is unknown. The source of the sample is a study of CXCR3-negative and CXCR3-positive naive CD8 T cells (dated by TCRdb to the late 2010s). In terms of the full investigation: In total, 130 million to 150 million TRB reads were obtained, which works out to roughly 1.5 +/- 0.3 million reads per library. Diversity and physicochemical repertoire analyses covered around 10 donors pooled from two independent experiments. TRBV-TRBJ cluster analysis included naive subsets from roughly 5 donors and memory cells from 3 donors.

Sequencing relied on a NextSeq 550. The Human TCR Profiling Kit (MiLaboratory) was used to make UMI-labeled 5' RACE TRB cDNA libraries. The full amount of extracted RNA was used for cDNA synthesis, and the full amount of resulting cDNA was used for PCR amplification. Libraries were prepared in parallel using an identical number of PCR cycles. The authors' analysis ran thus. About 54,000 +/- 9,700 unique UMI-labeled TRB cDNA molecules per library were extracted with MIGEC and MiXCR, with at least two reads per UMI required. On average, roughly 40,000 +/- 10,000 functional in-frame TRB CDR3 nucleotide clonotypes lacking stop codons were found per library. After downsampling to 5000 UMI-labeled TRB molecules per sample, diversity metrics such as normalized Shannon-Wiener and Chao1 were calculated in VDJtools. VDJtools computed clonotype-size-weighted physicochemical properties of the central five CDR3 residues: interaction energy, strength, volume and Kidera factor 4. The reads were reprocessed in TCRdb, with one entry per CDR3 protein sequence and no accompanying DNA. What appears here as the V and J calls and clone size reflects TCRdb's work, not the paper's. This sample's table has entries for about 120,000 distinct CDR3 sequences. The ten largest account for just over 0.35% of the sample.

For each CD8+ T cell subset, flow sorting was done in triplicate, and under 350,000 cells per subset went directly into RLT lysis buffer. Naive CD8+ T cells were defined stringently as CD45RO-CCR7+CD27+CD95- to exclude memory contaminants. Standard density gradient centrifugation was used to isolate peripheral blood mononuclear cells from buffy coats. Naive CXCR3-negative and CXCR3-positive CD8+ T cells were flow-sorted using a FACSAria III. Total RNA was extracted from sorted cells using an RNeasy Mini Kit. Beyond this particular receptor, the publication reports: Comparably high repertoire diversity was found in both naive subsets, whereas much lower repertoire diversity was found in memory CD8+ T cells. Freshly isolated PBMCs were used for most assays because CXCR3 expression partially decreased after cryopreservation. Because surface CD5, which is linked to self-reactivity in mice, was comparable between the naive subsets, TCR interaction strength was also inferred from TRB CDR3 physicochemical properties. TRB CDR3s from CXCR3-positive naive cells showed higher hydrophobicity (lower Kidera factor 4), lower energy, and higher strength and volume indices than CXCR3-negative naive cells. Within the same donor, TRBV-TRBJ usage looked similar between naive CXCR3-negative and CXCR3-positive cells, but memory cells had distinct patterns.

This clonotype was obtained from a human donor in good health. Some clones in this sample may be carry-over from other donors' samples. Sequences were obtained from naive CXCR3+ CD8+ T cells from blood. Per the publication, the cell subset or site label means: CD45RO-CCR7+CD27+CD95- naive CD8+ T cells expressing CXCR3 (TNR3+).

The CDR3 reads as follows: CASSPSPGLMNTEAFF. In this chain, TRBV14 is recombined with TRBJ1-1; TCRdb indicates TRBD1, and absent DNA this call remains unverified. CDR3 length: 16 amino acids, cysteine to phenylalanine. No DNA is listed. The CDR1 and CDR2 encoded by the germline V gene are SGHDN and FVKESK.